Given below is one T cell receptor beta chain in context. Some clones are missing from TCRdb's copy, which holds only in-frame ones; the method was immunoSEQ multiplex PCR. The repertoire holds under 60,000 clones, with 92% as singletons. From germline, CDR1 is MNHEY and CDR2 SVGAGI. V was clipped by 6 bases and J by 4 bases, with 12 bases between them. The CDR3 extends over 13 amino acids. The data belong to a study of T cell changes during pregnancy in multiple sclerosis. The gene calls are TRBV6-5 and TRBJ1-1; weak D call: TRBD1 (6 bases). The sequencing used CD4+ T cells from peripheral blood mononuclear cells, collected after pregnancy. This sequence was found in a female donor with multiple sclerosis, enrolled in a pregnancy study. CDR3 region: CASRVGAITEAFF. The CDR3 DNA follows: TGTGCCAGCAGGGTGGGGGCCATCACTGAAGCTTTCTTT.